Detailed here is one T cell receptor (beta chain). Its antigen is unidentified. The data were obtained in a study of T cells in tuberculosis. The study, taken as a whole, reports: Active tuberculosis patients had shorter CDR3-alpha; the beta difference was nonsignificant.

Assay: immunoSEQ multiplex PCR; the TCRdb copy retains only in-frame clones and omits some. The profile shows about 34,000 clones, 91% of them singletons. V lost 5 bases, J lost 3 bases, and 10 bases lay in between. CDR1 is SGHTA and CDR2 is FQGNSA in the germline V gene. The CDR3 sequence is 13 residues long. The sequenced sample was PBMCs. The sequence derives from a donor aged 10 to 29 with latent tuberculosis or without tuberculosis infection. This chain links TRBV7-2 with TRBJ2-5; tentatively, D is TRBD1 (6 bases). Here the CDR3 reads CASSLRTEETQYF. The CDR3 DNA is TGTGCCAGCAGCCTCCGGACAGAAGAGACCCAGTACTTC. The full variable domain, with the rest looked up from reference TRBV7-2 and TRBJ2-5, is GAGVSQSPSNKVTEKGKDVELRCDPISGHTALYWYRQSLGQGLEFLIYFQGNSAPDKSGLPSDRFSAERTGGSVSTLTIQRTQQEDSAVYLCASSLRTEETQYFGPGTRLLVL.